This TCR beta chain was recovered during a study of regulatory T cells in long-lasting Graves disease. General study results and limits: Persistent disease showed a preference for TRBV28, TRBJ1-2 and TRBJ2-5.

Stated time point: newly diagnosed GD, antithyroid drugs for less than 3 months. The TCR library used RNA extracted from PBMCs. CDR3-region Arm-PCR and iRepertoire HTBI primers produced the TCR beta libraries. TCRdb analysed the multiplex PCR reads with MiXCR anew, one entry per CDR3 protein. This table holds more than 450,000 distinct CDR3 sequences, roughly 16% found once. The CDR3 sequence is 14 residues long. Unmatched junction bases numbered 8, after V lost 7 bases and J lost 2 bases. The germline CDR1 and CDR2 sequences are LNHNV and YYDKDF (reference sequence). This clonotype has just one count. The target antigen is unknown. This could be a read error, since a much larger clone is one nucleotide away. The data were also submitted as part of a second study, on T cells in Graves' hyperthyroidism and ophthalmopathy.

This specimen was peripheral blood mononuclear cells (PBMCs), taken at new diagnosis, from a patient treated with antithyroid drugs. The sequence derives from a man aged 35 to 55 with Graves disease. J is TRBJ2-7 and V is TRBV15; 7 nucleotides agree with TRBD2. The CDR3 DNA reads as TGTGCCACCAACAGCGGGACCGTCCCCTACGAGCAGTACTTC. Its protein product is CATNSGTVPYEQYF. Full variable domain (missing parts from reference TRBV15 and TRBJ2-7): DAMVIQNPRYQVTQFGKPVTLSCSQTLNHNVMYWYQQKSSQAPKLLFHYYDKDFNNEADTPDNFQSRRPNTSFCFLDIRSPGLGDTAMYLCATNSGTVPYEQYFGPGTRLTVT.